The 14 T cell receptor beta chains given below trace back to one sample, sequenced in a study of post-analysis software for immune sequencing data. TCR beta libraries were prepared from cDNA with unique molecular identifiers. TCRdb reprocessed the PCR reads via MiXCR and lists one record per CDR3 protein. The table has about half a million distinct CDR3 sequences, around 40% seen once. Broader study findings: Patients carried 4 or 5 TRBV segments more frequently than controls did, and TRBV5-6, TRBV5-1 and TRBV20-1 were among them.

Their specific antigens are unknown. Material: blood. The source of these receptors is a girl aged 5-17 years with multiple sclerosis.

This clonotype has more than one count but fewer than ten. The chain has TRBV5-1 and TRBJ2-5; 9 nucleotides agree with TRBD1. V was clipped by 4 bases and J by 3 bases; unmatched bases: 4. Germline V CDR1 and CDR2: SGHRS, YFSETQ. The CDR3 consists of 14 residues. Here the CDR3 DNA reads TGCGCCAGCAGCCCCGGGACAGGGAAAGAGACCCAGTACTTC. Translation gives CASSPGTGKETQYF.

This clonotype has more than one count but fewer than ten. A junction end diverges from the germline sequence, so it may reflect a read error. The chain carries TRBV5-1 and TRBJ2-2; TRBD1 might be the D (6 bases). Germline V gives CDR1 SGHRS, CDR2 YFSETQ. The CDR3 is 16 residues long. The CDR3: CASSLNPGQNTGELFF. The CDR3 region has the DNA TGCGCCAGTAGCTTAAATCCGGGACAGAACACCGGGGAGCTGTTTTTT.

The genes are TRBV7-8 and TRBJ1-2; 7 bases are shared with TRBD1. CDR1 SGHVS and CDR2 FQNEAQ come from the germline V gene. This CDR3 contains 15 residues. J gave up 4 bases and V 5 bases, and 10 bases lay outside the gene matches. CDR3 nucleotide sequence: TGTGCCAGCAGCCTTGGGGGCAGGGGGGCCTATGGCTACACCTTC. Protein: CASSLGGRGAYGYTF. The entire variable domain, with the rest obtained from reference TRBV7-8 and TRBJ1-2, is as follows: GAGVSQSPRYKVAKRGQDVALRCDPISGHVSLFWYQQALGQGPEFLTYFQNEAQLDKSGLPSDRFFAERPEGSVSTLKIQRTQQEDSAVYLCASSLGGRGAYGYTFGSGTRLTVV.

This clonotype was seen a few times. The chain combines TRBV5-1 with TRBJ2-4, with D possibly TRBD1 on 6 matching bases. Germline CDR1 and CDR2: SGHRS and YFSETQ. Deletions cut 0 bases from V and 5 bases from J, with 15 bases between. This CDR3 has 16 residues. The CDR3 nucleotides are TGCGCCAGCAGCTTGGATCACAGGGATGGGGAAAACATTCAGTACTTC. Its protein product is CASSLDHRDGENIQYF.

In its sample, this clonotype was seen a few times. The chain joins TRBV12-3 or TRBV12-4 to TRBJ1-4; 8 nucleotides agree with TRBD1. V lost 8 bases to trimming and J lost 7 bases; unmatched junction nucleotides: 9. This CDR3 is 14 amino acids long. CDR3 protein: CASGIDRGFEKLFF. The CDR3 region has the DNA TGTGCCAGCGGAATTGACAGGGGATTTGAAAAACTGTTTTTT.

The chain is built from TRBV5-1 and TRBJ2-7, with TRBD2 matching over 8 bases. This CDR3 is built from 15 residues. The J segment lost 1 base and the V segment lost 0 bases, leaving 3 bases of the junction unmatched. Germline CDR1 reads SGHRS; CDR2 reads YFSETQ. This chain's CDR3 is CASSLDSGASYEQYF. The CDR3 coding sequence is TGCGCCAGCAGCTTGGATAGCGGGGCTTCCTACGAGCAGTACTTC.

The genes are TRBV6-1 and TRBJ1-5, with D perhaps TRBD1 (6 bases). The V end was cut by 2 bases, the J end by 1 base, with 9 bases between. There are 15 residues in the CDR3. CDR1 is MNHNS, CDR2 SASEGT, per germline. The CDR3 here is CASSETQGSNQPQHF. CDR3 nucleotides: TGTGCCAGCAGTGAAACACAGGGAAGCAATCAGCCCCAGCATTTT.

This clonotype was counted between two and nine times. The J gene is TRBJ1-2, the V gene TRBV14; 7 bases map to TRBD1. The CDR3 is 14 amino acids. From germline, CDR1 is SGHDN and CDR2 FVKESK. The J segment lost 4 bases and the V segment lost 3 bases, leaving 5 bases of the junction unmatched. Here the CDR3 reads CASSHKGQSYGYTF. CDR3 DNA sequence: TGTGCCAGCAGCCATAAGGGACAGAGCTATGGCTACACCTTC.

The CDR3 is CASSFLDRPYNEQFF. CDR3 bases: TGTGCCAGCAGCTTTTTGGACAGACCCTACAATGAGCAGTTCTTC. V usage is TRBV5-5 and J usage is TRBJ2-1, with D tentatively TRBD1 (6 bases). Trimming shortened V by 2 bases and J by 2 bases, and 11 bases separated the two germline ends. Germline V CDR1 and CDR2: SGHKS, YYEKEE (reference sequence). The CDR3 consists of 15 residues.

This clonotype showed up just a few times. The chain has TRBV11-2 and TRBJ2-7, with 9 bases that match TRBD2. Germline V gene data show CDR1 as SGHAT and CDR2 as FQNNGV. V trimming: 1 base; J trimming: 6 bases; junction bases outside the gene matches: 4. This CDR3 has 14 amino acids. Here the CDR3 reads CASSLAREGGEQYF. The CDR3 DNA follows: TGTGCCAGCAGCTTAGCGCGGGAGGGCGGCGAGCAGTACTTC.

The rearrangement joins TRBV6-1 to TRBJ1-5, with TRBD1 matching 8 bases. This CDR3 has 15 amino acids. Germline V CDR1 and CDR2: MNHNS, SASEGT. Trimming took 7 bases from V and 2 from J; bases not matched to a gene: 7. In nucleotides, the CDR3 is TGTGCCAGCACCCGGACAGGGTTGGGCAATCAGCCCCAGCATTTT. Protein sequence: CASTRTGLGNQPQHF.

The chain carries TRBV29-1 and TRBJ1-1; maybe TRBD1 (6 bases). V lost 7 bases to trimming and J lost 4 bases, with 16 bases between them. Germline CDR1 is SQVTM and CDR2 is ANQGSEA. CDR3 length: 13 amino acids. This chain's CDR3 is CSANRAVGTEAFF. The CDR3 DNA sequence: TGCAGCGCGAACAGGGCAGTCGGCACTGAAGCTTTCTTT.

This chain uses TRBV20-1 with TRBJ2-1, with 8 bases matching TRBD2. The CDR3 length is 14 residues. CDR1 is DFQATT and CDR2 is SNEGSKA in the germline V gene (reference sequence). Trimming cost V 4 bases and J 3 bases; bases outside gene matches: 5. The CDR3 DNA sequence: TGCAGTGCTACAGGCGGGAGGAGCTACAATGAGCAGTTCTTC. This gives the protein CSATGGRSYNEQFF.

The J gene is TRBJ1-6, the V gene TRBV27; tentatively, D is TRBD1 (5 bases). Per the germline V gene, CDR1 is MNHEY and CDR2 is SMNVEV (reference sequence). The CDR3 is made up of 16 amino acids. The V gene lost 0 bases and the J gene lost 4 bases, with 10 bases spanning the gap. The CDR3 loop reads CASSLSGAEYNSPLHF. CDR3 nucleotides: TGTGCCAGCAGTTTATCAGGGGCCGAGTATAATTCACCCCTCCACTTT.